The rows below give T cell receptor beta chains drawn from one sample of a study of identical twins. MiXCR was run by TCRdb on the 5' RACE reads, yielding one entry per CDR3 protein. The sample yields more than 400,000 distinct CDR3 sequences, 13% to 15% seen once. The sample was also reused in another study, on yellow fever vaccine responses in identical twins.

The sequenced sample was CD4+ T cells sorted from blood. The receptors stem from a woman aged 18-29 years in good health. Each CDR3 is given with its conserved first and last residue. D genes are given only for firm matches. Expanded clones get a size class; other rows say once, few or many, or leave the size out.

J: TRBJ2-7
size: many
V: TRBV7-9
D: NA
DNA: TGTGCCAGCAGCTTATTCCTTCTGGGTAGCTCCTACGAGCAGTACTTC
CDR3: CASSLFLLGSSYEQYF

J: TRBJ2-1
size: many
V: TRBV6-5
D: NA
DNA: TGTGCCAGCAGTTCCCCAGGGGTTGCTTACAATGAGCAGTTCTTC
CDR3: CASSSPGVAYNEQFF

J: TRBJ2-3
size: few
V: TRBV5-1
D: TRBD1
DNA: TGCGCCAGCAGCCAGCTTGCCGGGACAGTCACAGATACGCAGTATTTT
CDR3: CASSQLAGTVTDTQYF

J: TRBJ1-4
size: NA
V: TRBV2
D: NA
DNA: TGTGCCAGCAGTCTCGACTGGACCAGGACTAATGAAAAACTGTTTTTT
CDR3: CASSLDWTRTNEKLFF

J: TRBJ1-1
size: NA
V: TRBV4-1
D: NA
DNA: TGCGCCAGCAGCCAACGTATGAACACTGAAGCTTTCTTT
CDR3: CASSQRMNTEAFF

J: TRBJ2-1
size: few
V: TRBV24-1
D: TRBD1
DNA: TGTGCCACCAGTGTAGCAGGGGGCTTGTACAATGAGCAGTTCTTC
CDR3: CATSVAGGLYNEQFF

J: TRBJ2-1
size: many
V: TRBV24-1
D: NA
DNA: TGTGCCACCAGTGATACAGCAGTTGGGAATGAGCAGTTCTTC
CDR3: CATSDTAVGNEQFF

J: TRBJ2-3
size: NA
V: TRBV4-1
D: NA
DNA: TGCGCCAGCAGCCAAGTACGTGGTGGGGCAGATACGCAGTATTTT
CDR3: CASSQVRGGADTQYF

J: TRBJ2-2
size: NA
V: TRBV6-1
D: TRBD2
DNA: TGTGCCAGCAGCCTCGAGGCACTAGCGCGCGGGGAGCTGTTTTTT
CDR3: CASSLEALARGELFF

J: TRBJ2-5
size: few
V: TRBV18
D: NA
DNA: TGTGCCAGCTCACCACTTGTGATGGGCGAAGAGACCCAGTACTTC
CDR3: CASSPLVMGEETQYF

J: TRBJ1-1
size: few
V: TRBV12-3/TRBV12-4
D: TRBD1
DNA: TGTGCCAGCAGGAAGGGGGCGAACACTGAAGCTTTCTTT
CDR3: CASRKGANTEAFF

J: TRBJ2-5
size: NA
V: TRBV9
D: TRBD2
DNA: TGTGCCAGCAGCGTAGCTAGCGGGGGAGTGAGGCAAGAGACCCAGTACTTC
CDR3: CASSVASGGVRQETQYF

J: TRBJ2-3
size: NA
V: TRBV5-1
D: TRBD2
DNA: TGCGCCAGCAGCCCAAAAATAGCGGGAGGGCAACCTGGTACGCAGTATTTT
CDR3: CASSPKIAGGQPGTQYF

J: TRBJ1-5
size: NA
V: TRBV2
D: NA
DNA: TGTGCCAGTACCCCTAGAGAGGGGAATCAGCCCCAGCATTTT
CDR3: CASTPREGNQPQHF

J: TRBJ2-1
size: few
V: TRBV12-3/TRBV12-4
D: NA
DNA: TGTGCCAGCAGTCTTCACACTAGCAGGGAGCAGTTCTTC
CDR3: CASSLHTSREQFF

J: TRBJ2-1
size: NA
V: TRBV20-1
D: NA
DNA: TGCAGTGCTACAACTTCATTCTACGATGAGCAGTTCTTC
CDR3: CSATTSFYDEQFF

J: TRBJ2-1
size: few
V: TRBV2
D: TRBD2
DNA: TGTGCCAGCAGTGAGTTGGCGGGAGTACCCAATGAGCAGTTCTTC
CDR3: CASSELAGVPNEQFF

J: TRBJ2-2
size: few
V: TRBV5-1
D: NA
DNA: TGCGCCAGCAGCTTGGGCACAGCCATTAACACCGGGGAGCTGTTTTTT
CDR3: CASSLGTAINTGELFF

J: TRBJ2-3
size: NA
V: TRBV7-9
D: TRBD1
DNA: TGTGCCAGCAGCCCGAGGACAGGGGACAAAGATACGCAGTATTTT
CDR3: CASSPRTGDKDTQYF

J: TRBJ2-2
size: few
V: TRBV10-3
D: NA
DNA: TGTGCCATCAGTGCAACCGGGAACACCGGGGAGCTGTTTTTT
CDR3: CAISATGNTGELFF

J: TRBJ2-7
size: NA
V: TRBV28
D: TRBD1
DNA: TGTGCCAGCAGTTTATGGGGCGGGACAGGGGTTTACGAGCAGTACTTC
CDR3: CASSLWGGTGVYEQYF

J: TRBJ2-2
size: NA
V: TRBV5-1
D: NA
DNA: TGCGCCAGCAGCTACGACGGGGCCGGCACCGGGGAGCTGTTTTTT
CDR3: CASSYDGAGTGELFF

J: TRBJ2-2
size: many
V: TRBV12-3/TRBV12-4
D: TRBD2
DNA: TGTGCCAGCTCGGGAGGGAACACCGGGGAGCTGTTTTTT
CDR3: CASSGGNTGELFF

J: TRBJ2-1
size: few
V: TRBV7-3
D: NA
DNA: TGTGCCAGCAGCCCAAGACCCCTACCCTACAATGAGCAGTTCTTC
CDR3: CASSPRPLPYNEQFF

J: TRBJ1-5
size: few
V: TRBV28
D: NA
DNA: TGTGCCAGCAGTTTACCGCAGACGACAGCCCAGCATTTT
CDR3: CASSLPQTTAQHF

J: TRBJ2-7
size: few
V: TRBV10-3
D: NA
DNA: TGTGCCATCAGTGAGTCGGTGACCCCCGAGCAGTACTTC
CDR3: CAISESVTPEQYF

J: TRBJ2-3
size: NA
V: TRBV20-1
D: NA
DNA: TGCAGTGCTCCGGAAGGGAGAAATACGCAGTATTTT
CDR3: CSAPEGRNTQYF

J: TRBJ1-5
size: few
V: TRBV12-3/TRBV12-4
D: NA
DNA: TGTGCCAGCAGCCGTCGACTGGATCAGCCCCAGCATTTT
CDR3: CASSRRLDQPQHF

J: TRBJ2-4
size: few
V: TRBV9
D: TRBD2
DNA: TGTGCCAGCAGCGTAGGGGAAGCGGGAGTAGCCAAAAACATTCAGTACTTC
CDR3: CASSVGEAGVAKNIQYF

J: TRBJ2-1
size: NA
V: TRBV10-3
D: TRBD2
DNA: TGTGCCATCAGTGAAGCGGGGGGGCTTGAGCAGTTCTTC
CDR3: CAISEAGGLEQFF

J: TRBJ2-5
size: few
V: TRBV7-6
D: NA
DNA: TGTGCCAGCAGCATTCAGGGGGGGCTCATAGAGACCCAGTACTTC
CDR3: CASSIQGGLIETQYF

J: TRBJ2-1
size: NA
V: TRBV12-3/TRBV12-4
D: TRBD2
DNA: TGTGCCAGCAGTTTAATTAGCGGGTACTCCTACAATGAGCAGTTCTTC
CDR3: CASSLISGYSYNEQFF

J: TRBJ2-5
size: NA
V: TRBV5-1
D: TRBD1
DNA: TGCGCCAGCAGCTTGGCACAGGGGGCGCGAGGAGAGACCCAGTACTTC
CDR3: CASSLAQGARGETQYF

J: TRBJ1-1
size: NA
V: TRBV20-1
D: NA
DNA: TGCAGTGTTTTTCCCTGGACAGCGAACACTGAAGCTTTCTTT
CDR3: CSVFPWTANTEAFF

J: TRBJ2-3
size: few
V: TRBV24-1
D: TRBD2
DNA: TGTGCCACCAGTGATAATAGCGGGAGGCCCACAGATACGCAGTATTTT
CDR3: CATSDNSGRPTDTQYF

J: TRBJ2-7
size: NA
V: TRBV7-8
D: NA
DNA: TGTGCCAGCAGCTCCGAGAGGAACGAGCAGTACTTC
CDR3: CASSSERNEQYF

J: TRBJ2-1
size: NA
V: TRBV12-3/TRBV12-4
D: TRBD2
DNA: TGTGCCAGCAGTTTTGTGGGACTAGCGGACAAGTACAATGAGCAGTTCTTC
CDR3: CASSFVGLADKYNEQFF

J: TRBJ1-1
size: few
V: TRBV20-1
D: NA
DNA: TGCAGTGCCGAGGAGGTAGGACTGATGAACACTGAAGCTTTCTTT
CDR3: CSAEEVGLMNTEAFF

J: TRBJ1-1
size: many
V: TRBV20-1
D: NA
DNA: TGCAGTGCTAGAGATTGGCAGGGGATGAGTTCTAGTGAAGCTTTCTTT
CDR3: CSARDWQGMSSSEAFF

J: TRBJ2-5
size: NA
V: TRBV7-9
D: NA
DNA: TGTGCCAGCAGCCAGGCGGGGCAGACCCAGTACTTC
CDR3: CASSQAGQTQYF

J: TRBJ2-1
size: few
V: TRBV20-1
D: TRBD2
DNA: TGCAGTGCTGTTCACCGACTAGCGGGATCCTACAATGAGCAGTTCTTC
CDR3: CSAVHRLAGSYNEQFF

J: TRBJ1-6
size: NA
V: TRBV5-1
D: TRBD1
DNA: TGCGCCAGCAAGGTCTGGACAGGGGGAAATTCACCCCTCCACTTT
CDR3: CASKVWTGGNSPLHF

J: TRBJ2-3
size: NA
V: TRBV12-3/TRBV12-4
D: TRBD1
DNA: TGTGCCAGCACCCCTGCGGCAGGGGGGCAGTATTTT
CDR3: CASTPAAGGQYF

J: TRBJ2-3
size: few
V: TRBV7-6
D: NA
DNA: TGTGCCAGCAGCTTGATGGGGGCGGGACTCACAGATACGCAGTATTTT
CDR3: CASSLMGAGLTDTQYF

J: TRBJ1-1
size: few
V: TRBV12-3/TRBV12-4
D: NA
DNA: TGTGCCAGCAGCAAGGCAGGGAGGAACACTGAAGCTTTCTTT
CDR3: CASSKAGRNTEAFF

J: TRBJ1-1
size: NA
V: TRBV10-3
D: NA
DNA: TGTGCCATCAGTGATGCATCAGGCCGCAGGTCTTCTGAAGCTTTCTTT
CDR3: CAISDASGRRSSEAFF

J: TRBJ2-1
size: NA
V: TRBV5-1
D: NA
DNA: TGCGCCAGCAGCACGGGACCGGCGTATGAGCAGTTCTTC
CDR3: CASSTGPAYEQFF

J: TRBJ2-7
size: many
V: TRBV4-1
D: NA
DNA: TGCGCCAGCAGCCAAGTGGGCGGGTACGAGCAGTACTTC
CDR3: CASSQVGGYEQYF

J: TRBJ2-6
size: NA
V: TRBV15
D: TRBD1
DNA: TGTGCCACCAACAAGTTCCGGGACAGGGGTCCTGGGGCCAACGTCCTGACTTTC
CDR3: CATNKFRDRGPGANVLTF

J: TRBJ1-5
size: NA
V: TRBV19
D: TRBD1
DNA: TGTGCCAGTAGTAGCCCAGGGGGCTGGCAGCCCCAGCATTTT
CDR3: CASSSPGGWQPQHF

J: TRBJ2-7
size: NA
V: TRBV20-1
D: TRBD2
DNA: TGCAGTGCTAGAGTGGGACTAGCGGGAGTTTTTCCCTACGAGCAGTACTTC
CDR3: CSARVGLAGVFPYEQYF